This T cell receptor beta chain was observed in a study of CD4 and CD8 cells across lung adenocarcinoma regions. MiXCR was run by TCRdb on the PCR reads, yielding one entry per CDR3 protein. This table has under 12,000 distinct CDR3 sequences, roughly 60% appearing once. Samples came from patients with localized non-small cell lung adenocarcinoma. The CDR3 extends over 15 amino acids. Germline V lookup: CDR1 MGHRA, CDR2 YSYEKL. Germline trimming cut 1 base from V and 9 bases from J; bases unmatched to any gene: 6. This clonotype was seen ten or more times. The chain carries TRBV4-1 and TRBJ2-1; the match to TRBD2 covers 10 bases. The source of this sequence is a male donor with lung adenocarcinoma. The CD4 and CD8 labels of this study may be unreliable. The sample consisted of CD8+ T cells from the margin of a lung tumor. CDR3: CASSQAVAGGGEQFF. CDR3 coding DNA: TGCGCCAGCAGCCAAGCAGTAGCGGGAGGAGGTGAGCAGTTCTTC.